This TCR beta chain was found in a study of blood T cell repertoires in COVID-19. Germline assignment: CDR1 SQVTM and CDR2 ANQGSEA. J was trimmed by 6 bases and V by 6 bases; bases with no gene match: 7. CDR3 size: 14 residues. Original handling: Counts of nucleated cells, estimated from reference gene primer amplification, were obtained. Assay used: immunoSEQ multiplex PCR; TCRdb lists only in-frame clones, some missing. The V and J calls and clone size come from that table; D and trimming were worked out from the DNA. The sample has 200,000 to 250,000 clones, 85% seen once. Two negative PCRs, clearance, or symptom resolution had been documented for recovered Cohort 3 donors.

The chain joins TRBV29-1 to TRBJ1-5, with TRBD1 matching 11 bases. The sample comprised PBMCs or T cells enriched from blood (not recorded which). The sequence was obtained from a man aged 35-49 years who had recovered from COVID-19. The CDR3 region has the DNA TGCAGCGTAGGGACCGGGACAGGGGGTCAGCCCCAGCATTTT. Amino acids: CSVGTGTGGQPQHF.